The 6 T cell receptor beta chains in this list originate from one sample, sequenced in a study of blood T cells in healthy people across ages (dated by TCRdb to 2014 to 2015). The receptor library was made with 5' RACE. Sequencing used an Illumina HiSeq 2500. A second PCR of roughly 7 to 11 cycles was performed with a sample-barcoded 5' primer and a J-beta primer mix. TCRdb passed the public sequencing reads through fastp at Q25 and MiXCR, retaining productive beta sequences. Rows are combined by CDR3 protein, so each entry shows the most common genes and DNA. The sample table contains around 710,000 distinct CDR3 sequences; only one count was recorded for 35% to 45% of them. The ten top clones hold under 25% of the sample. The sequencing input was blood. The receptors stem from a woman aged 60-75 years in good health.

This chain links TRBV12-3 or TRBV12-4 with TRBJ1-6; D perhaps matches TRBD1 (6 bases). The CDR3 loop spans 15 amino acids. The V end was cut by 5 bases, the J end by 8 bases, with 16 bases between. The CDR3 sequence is CASSPAQGSHSPLHF. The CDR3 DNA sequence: TGTGCCAGCAGTCCCGCACAGGGTTCCCATTCACCCCTCCACTTT.

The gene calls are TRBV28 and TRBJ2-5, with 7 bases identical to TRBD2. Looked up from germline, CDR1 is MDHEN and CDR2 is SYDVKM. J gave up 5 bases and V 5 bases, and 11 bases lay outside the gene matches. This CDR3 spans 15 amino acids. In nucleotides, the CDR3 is TGTGCCAGCAGTGGCGCGGCGGGGACTAAGGAGACCCAGTACTTC. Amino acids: CASSGAAGTKETQYF.

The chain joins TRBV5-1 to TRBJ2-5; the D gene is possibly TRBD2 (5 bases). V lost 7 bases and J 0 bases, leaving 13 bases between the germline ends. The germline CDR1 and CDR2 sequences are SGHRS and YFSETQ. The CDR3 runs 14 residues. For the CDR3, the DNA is TGCGCCAGCTGGCCGGGGTTGTACCAAGAGACCCAGTACTTC. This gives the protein CASWPGLYQETQYF.

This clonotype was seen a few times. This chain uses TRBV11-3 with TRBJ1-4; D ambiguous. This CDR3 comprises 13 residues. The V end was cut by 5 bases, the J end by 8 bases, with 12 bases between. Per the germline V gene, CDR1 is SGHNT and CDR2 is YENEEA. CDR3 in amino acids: CASSMSRGEKLFF. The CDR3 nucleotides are TGTGCCAGCAGCATGTCCCGCGGGGAAAAACTGTTTTTT.

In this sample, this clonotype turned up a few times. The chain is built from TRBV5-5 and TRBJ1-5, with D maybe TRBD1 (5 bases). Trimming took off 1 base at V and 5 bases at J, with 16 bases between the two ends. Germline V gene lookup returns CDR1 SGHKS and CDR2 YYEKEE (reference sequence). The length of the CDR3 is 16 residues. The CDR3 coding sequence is TGTGCCAGCAGCTTGACCGGGACTAGGATTCATCAGCCCCAGCATTTT. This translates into CASSLTGTRIHQPQHF.

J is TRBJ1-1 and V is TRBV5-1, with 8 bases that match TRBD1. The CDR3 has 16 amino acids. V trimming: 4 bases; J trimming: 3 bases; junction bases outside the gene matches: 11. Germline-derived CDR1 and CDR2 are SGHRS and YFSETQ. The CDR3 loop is CASSPVRGRMDTEAFF. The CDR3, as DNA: TGCGCCAGCAGCCCGGTCAGGGGGCGGATGGACACTGAAGCTTTCTTT.